The 17 T cell receptor beta chains reported below all come from one sample, sequenced in a study of shared clonotypes between healthy human individuals. Naive CD8 populations comprised CD45RO-negative cells positively selected for CCR7, excluding terminally differentiated effector memory CD45RA+ cells. This table comes from immunoSEQ multiplex PCR, and its TCRdb copy is limited to in-frame clones, with some not included. The sample contains roughly 2,000,000 clones, 93% of which appear only once. Sequencing was performed on naive CD8+ T cells from PBMCs. These receptor sequences come from a man aged 18 to 29 in good health. Some clones in this sample may be carry-over from other donors' samples.

In regard to this clone: Other DNA sequences from this sample encode an identical CDR3 as well. The rearrangement joins TRBV7-9 to TRBJ2-7; TRBD1 matches 7 bases. Per the germline V gene, CDR1 is SEHNR and CDR2 is FQNEAQ (reference sequence). V was pared by 1 base and J by 2 bases, with 2 bases of the junction left unmatched. The CDR3 consists of 14 residues. CDR3 in DNA: TGTGCCAGCAGCTTAGGGGACAGTCCCTACGAGCAGTACTTC. Protein product: CASSLGDSPYEQYF. The variable domain in full, completed from reference TRBV7-9 and TRBJ2-7, reads DTGVSQNPRHKITKRGQNVTFRCDPISEHNRLYWYRQTLGQGPEFLTYFQNEAQLEKSRLLSDRFSAERPKGSFSTLEIQRTEQGDSAMYLCASSLGDSPYEQYFGPGTRLTVT.

The V gene is TRBV5-1, the J gene TRBJ2-5; 14 bases align to TRBD2. Looked up from germline, CDR1 is SGHRS and CDR2 is YFSETQ. This CDR3 comprises 18 residues. After removal of 1 base from V and 1 base from J, the junction contained 6 bases not matched to a gene. The CDR3, as DNA: TGCGCCAGCAGCTTGCATGGACTAGCGGGGGGTTCCCAAGAGACCCAGTACTTC. Translation gives CASSLHGLAGGSQETQYF.

CDR3 nucleotide sequence: TGTGCCAGCAGCCAAGATCCCCCACTAGTTACAGGGAGTGGAAACACCATATATTTT. Translated, it gives CASSQDPPLVTGSGNTIYF. J is TRBJ1-3 and V is TRBV14, with D tentatively TRBD1 (6 bases). Germline V gives CDR1 SGHDN, CDR2 FVKESK. With 0 bases removed from V and 3 bases from J, the gap between germline ends came to 21 bases. The CDR3 is 19 residues long.

About this clone itself: The same CDR3 is also encoded by other DNA sequences in this sample. V gene TRBV28 combines with J gene TRBJ2-7; the match to TRBD2 covers 8 bases. V was clipped by 2 bases and J by 2 bases; unmatched bases: 2. CDR3 length: 14 residues. Germline-derived CDR1 and CDR2 are MDHEN and SYDVKM. The DNA of the CDR3 is TGTGCCAGCAGTTTAAGCGGGAGCCCCTACGAGCAGTACTTC. Translated, it gives CASSLSGSPYEQYF.

This clone was observed once. Other DNA variants within this sample encode the same CDR3. V is TRBV9 and J is TRBJ2-1, with D uncertain. This CDR3 spans 13 amino acids. From germline, CDR1 is SGDLS and CDR2 YYNGEE. The ends were cut back, 0 bases at V and 8 bases at J, with 9 bases in the middle. The DNA for the CDR3 is TGTGCCAGCAGCGTAGGATTGTTGGATGAGCAGTTCTTC. It yields the protein CASSVGLLDEQFF.

V gene TRBV9 combines with J gene TRBJ2-7, with D possibly matching TRBD2 (6 bases). The CDR3 has 13 residues. Trimming took off 4 bases at V and 6 bases at J, with 14 bases between the two ends. Germline CDR1 is SGDLS and CDR2 is YYNGEE. CDR3 protein: CASSLGGEGEQYF. CDR3 DNA: TGTGCCAGCAGCCTCGGGGGAGAGGGCGAGCAGTACTTC.

The chain couples TRBV7-2 to TRBJ1-5; TRBD1 is a possible D gene (6 bases). There are 15 residues in the CDR3. V was trimmed by 5 bases and J by 0 bases, leaving 11 bases between them. CDR1 is SGHTA and CDR2 is FQGNSA in the germline V gene. In DNA form, the CDR3 reads TGTGCCAGCAGCCTACGGACAGTTAGCAATCAGCCCCAGCATTTT. Protein sequence: CASSLRTVSNQPQHF.

The rearrangement uses TRBV7-3 and TRBJ2-1; D is possibly TRBD1 or TRBD2 (6 bases each). The CDR3 contains 16 residues. Between the trimmed V and J ends, which lost 1 base and 2 bases, there was a span of 12 bases. Germline assignment: CDR1 SGHTA and CDR2 FQGTGA. CDR3 sequence (DNA): TGTGCCAGCAGCTTAATGCCGGGGGCAACCTACAATGAGCAGTTCTTC. Its protein is CASSLMPGATYNEQFF.

This clone was detected only once. CDR3 nucleotide sequence: TGTGCCAGTAGTTCCGGATACAGGATCTACGAGCAGTACTTC. The encoded protein is CASSSGYRIYEQYF. The rearrangement links TRBV19 to TRBJ2-7; D may be TRBD1 (5 bases). The CDR3 sequence is 14 residues long. The germline V and J ends were trimmed by 5 bases and 3 bases, with 14 bases remaining between them. Looked up from germline, CDR1 is LNHDA and CDR2 is SQIVND (reference sequence).

The rearrangement joins TRBV5-1 to TRBJ1-2, with 9 bases fitting TRBD1. CDR1 and CDR2 (germline): SGHRS, YFSETQ. Trimming cost V 4 bases and J 5 bases; bases outside gene matches: 9. The CDR3 extends over 15 amino acids. The CDR3 sequence is CASSGWDRDNYGYTF. The CDR3 bases are TGCGCCAGCAGCGGATGGGACAGGGATAATTATGGCTACACCTTC.

This CDR3 reads CASSAYKGQGNTGELFF. DNA for the CDR3: TGTGCCAGCAGCGCGTACAAGGGACAGGGGAACACCGGGGAGCTGTTTTTT. The rearrangement links TRBV7-9 to TRBJ2-2; 9 bases are shared with TRBD1. Trimming removed 5 bases from V and 1 base from J; junction bases left unmatched: 8. Germline values: CDR1 SEHNR, CDR2 FQNEAQ (reference sequence). This CDR3 region has 17 residues.

The chain employs TRBV19 and TRBJ2-1; 7 bases fit TRBD2. Germline values: CDR1 LNHDA, CDR2 SQIVND (reference sequence). J was trimmed by 7 bases and V by 0 bases; bases with no gene match: 0. The CDR3 loop spans 13 amino acids. CDR3 amino acids: CASSIDGGNEQFF. The CDR3 nucleotides are TGTGCCAGTAGTATAGACGGGGGGAATGAGCAGTTCTTC.

The chain has TRBV28 and TRBJ1-2; the match to TRBD1 covers 7 bases. Per the germline V gene, CDR1 is MDHEN and CDR2 is SYDVKM. Germline trimming cut 0 bases from V and 0 bases from J; bases unmatched to any gene: 4. The CDR3 is made up of 16 amino acids. As DNA, the CDR3 is TGTGCCAGCAGTTTATGGGGACAGAAAGCTAACTATGGCTACACCTTC. This gives the protein CASSLWGQKANYGYTF.

The chain uses TRBV11-2 and TRBJ2-5; D gene ambiguous. There are 14 residues in the CDR3. V was pared by 2 bases and J by 0 bases, with 7 bases between. In germline, CDR1 is SGHAT, CDR2 FQNNGV. DNA for the CDR3: TGTGCCAGCAGCTTAACCGTGTACCAAGAGACCCAGTACTTC. Encoded protein: CASSLTVYQETQYF.

This chain joins TRBV7-9 and TRBJ2-7; 7 nucleotides line up with TRBD1. V lost 0 bases and J lost 9; bases outside the gene matches: 17. CDR3 length: 17 amino acids. From germline, CDR1 is SEHNR and CDR2 FQNEAQ (reference sequence). CDR3 coding DNA: TGTGCCAGCAGCTTAGCGACGGAAGACAGGGCTCTACGAGGGCAGTACTTC. It translates to CASSLATEDRALRGQYF.

The V and J genes are TRBV4-3 and TRBJ1-1; D not resolved. The CDR3 is 14 amino acids. CDR1 is LGHNA, CDR2 YSLEER, per germline. Trimming removed 0 bases from V and 4 bases from J, with 9 bases in between. This CDR3 reads CASSQDGHTTEAFF. DNA for the CDR3: TGCGCCAGCAGCCAAGATGGTCACACCACTGAAGCTTTCTTT.

With respect to this clone: In the same sample, other DNA sequences code for this CDR3. J is TRBJ1-1 and V is TRBV28; 7 bases line up with TRBD1. V was pared by 3 bases and J by 4 bases, with 2 bases of the junction left unmatched. The CDR3 extends over 13 amino acids. Germline values: CDR1 MDHEN, CDR2 SYDVKM. The CDR3: CASSFPGGTEAFF. CDR3 DNA: TGTGCCAGCAGTTTCCCAGGGGGCACTGAAGCTTTCTTT.